Detailed here is one T cell receptor (beta chain). What it binds is unknown. The CDR3 has 18 amino acids. CDR1 and CDR2 from the germline V gene are SGHRS and YFSETQ. These data belong to a study of T cells expressing NK-cell markers. Study results and caveats: The CD3+CD56-NKG2C+ fraction of a handful of donors was likewise dominated by these clonotypes.

TCRdb reprocessed the 5' RACE reads, with one entry per CDR3 protein and no DNA. The sample totals a few hundred thousand distinct CDR3 sequences; its top ten clones hold 1.4%. The chain carries TRBV5-1 and TRBJ2-4; the D call of TRBD2 rests on TCRdb alone, since no DNA is present to check it. Sequencing was carried out using blood T cells: a sorted CD56 or NKG2C T cell subset, CD4+ or CD8+ T cells, or bulk PBMC T cells (not recorded which). This receptor was taken from a woman between 50 and 59 years old in good health. The CDR3 here is CASSQEGPRGVKGYIQYF.